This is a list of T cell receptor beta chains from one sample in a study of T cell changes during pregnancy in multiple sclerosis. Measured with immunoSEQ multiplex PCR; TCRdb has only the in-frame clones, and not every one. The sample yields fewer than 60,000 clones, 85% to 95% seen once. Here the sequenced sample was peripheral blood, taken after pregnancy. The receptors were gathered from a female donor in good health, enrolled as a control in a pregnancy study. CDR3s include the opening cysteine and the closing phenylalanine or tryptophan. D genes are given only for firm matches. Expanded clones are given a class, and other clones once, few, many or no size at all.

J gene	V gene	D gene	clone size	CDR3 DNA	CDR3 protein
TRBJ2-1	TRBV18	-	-	TGTGCCAGCTCACCCATGCCAGGCGGCGTTATTACCGGGGGGCAGTTCTTC	CASSPMPGGVITGGQFF
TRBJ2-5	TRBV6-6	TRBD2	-	TGTGCCAGCAGTTACTCTAGCGGGAGGGGGGAGACCCAGTACTTC	CASSYSSGRGETQYF
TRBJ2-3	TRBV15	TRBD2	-	TGTGCCACCAGCTCCCGGACTAGCGGGAACGCGGATACGCAGTATTTT	CATSSRTSGNADTQYF
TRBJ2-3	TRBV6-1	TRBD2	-	TGTGCCAGCAGTGTGGGACTAACTAGCACAGATACGCAGTATTTT	CASSVGLTSTDTQYF
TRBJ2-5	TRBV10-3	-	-	TGTGCCATTGGGACAACGTCCCAAGAGACCCAGTACTTC	CAIGTTSQETQYF
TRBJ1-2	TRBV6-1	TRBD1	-	TGTGCCAGCACAGTGGACAGGGTGTATGGCTACACCTTC	CASTVDRVYGYTF
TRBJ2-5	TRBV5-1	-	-	TGCGCCAGCAGCATACAGGTCCAAGAGACCCAGTACTTC	CASSIQVQETQYF
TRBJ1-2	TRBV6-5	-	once	TGTGCCAGCAGTTACTCGGGGCTTCGTGGCTACACCTTC	CASSYSGLRGYTF
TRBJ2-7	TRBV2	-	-	TGTGCCAGCAGGGCCTTGGCAGGGGGGTTGGACGAGCAGTACTTC	CASRALAGGLDEQYF
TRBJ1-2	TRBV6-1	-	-	TGTGCCAGCAGTGAACTACAGCAATCCTATGGCTACACCTTC	CASSELQQSYGYTF
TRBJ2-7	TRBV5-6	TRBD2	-	TGTGCCAGCAGCTTGTTAAGCGGGAGGGCCTACGAGCAGTACTTC	CASSLLSGRAYEQYF
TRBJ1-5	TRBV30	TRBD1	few	TGTGCCTGGAGGAGGGGGCAGGATCAGCCCCAGCATTTT	CAWRRGQDQPQHF
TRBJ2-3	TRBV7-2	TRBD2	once	TGTGCCAGCAGCTTAGTTAGCGGGGGGGGCACAGATACGCAGTATTTT	CASSLVSGGGTDTQYF
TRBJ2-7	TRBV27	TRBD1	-	TGTGCCAGCAGCCCGGGACAGTCTTACGAGCAGTACTTC	CASSPGQSYEQYF
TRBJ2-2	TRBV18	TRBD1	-	TGTGCCAGCTCACCAAGTACACCGGGACAGGGTTTTACCGGGGAGCTGTTTTTT	CASSPSTPGQGFTGELFF
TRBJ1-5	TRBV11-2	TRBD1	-	TGTGCCAGCAGCTTAGCTCCGGGACAGGGGGTGGGGAGCAATCAGCCCCAGCATTTT	CASSLAPGQGVGSNQPQHF
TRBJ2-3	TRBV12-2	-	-	TGTGCAAGTCGCTTATCCCGGACTAGCGGGAGTGATACGCAGTATTTT	CASRLSRTSGSDTQYF
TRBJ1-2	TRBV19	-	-	TGTGCCAGTAGTGCGACACGTAACTATGGCTACACCTTC	CASSATRNYGYTF
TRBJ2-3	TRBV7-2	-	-	TGTGCCAGCAGCTACAGGGATAGCACAGATACGCAGTATTTT	CASSYRDSTDTQYF
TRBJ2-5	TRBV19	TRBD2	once	TGTGCCAGTAGCCCTCTTAGCGGGAGAGGGCAAGAGACCCAGTACTTC	CASSPLSGRGQETQYF
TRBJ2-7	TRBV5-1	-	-	TGCGCCAGCAGCTTGGGCCAGGAACTCTACGAGCAGTACTTC	CASSLGQELYEQYF
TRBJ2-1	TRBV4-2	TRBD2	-	TGTGCCAGCAGCCAAGATGCCAGCGGGGGGGCAAATGAGCAGTTCTTC	CASSQDASGGANEQFF
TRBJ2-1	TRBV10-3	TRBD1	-	TGTGCCATCAGTGAGAACCGACAGGGTGAGCAGTTCTTC	CAISENRQGEQFF
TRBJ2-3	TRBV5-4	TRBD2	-	TGTGCCAGCAGCTTATGGGGGCGGGGGGAAAGCACAGATACGCAGTATTTT	CASSLWGRGESTDTQYF